A single sample is the source of the 27 T cell receptor beta chains below, sequenced in a study of neurological immune-mediated disorders. From the 5' RACE reads, TCRdb called clonotypes with MiXCR, one entry per CDR3 protein. The repertoire holds tens of thousands of distinct CDR3 sequences, with around 5% as singletons. Sequencing was performed on PBMCs. These TCRs come from a young man with multiple sclerosis.

This clonotype was seen repeatedly, ten times or more. J is TRBJ1-1 and V is TRBV5-1, with 9 bases matching TRBD1. V shed 5 bases and J 4 bases; nucleotides not matched to a gene: 6. This CDR3 region has 14 residues. The germline V gene has CDR1 SGHRS and CDR2 YFSETQ. This CDR3 reads CASRSGTGTTEAFF. As DNA, the CDR3 is TGCGCCAGCAGGTCCGGGACAGGGACCACTGAAGCTTTCTTT.

This clonotype was seen at least ten times. The chain uses TRBV20-1 and TRBJ2-1; a possible D gene is TRBD1 (6 bases). This CDR3 comprises 15 residues. V was pared by 4 bases and J by 6 bases, with 19 bases between. From germline, CDR1 is DFQATT and CDR2 SNEGSKA (reference sequence). The CDR3, as DNA: TGCAGTGCTACTAGGGGGACCACCCCCGGCAATGAGCAGTTCTTC. Amino acids: CSATRGTTPGNEQFF.

This clonotype has ten or more counts. The rearrangement links TRBV5-1 to TRBJ2-3, with TRBD2 matching 12 bases. The germline gives CDR1 SGHRS, CDR2 YFSETQ. Trimming cost V 5 bases and J 3 bases; bases outside gene matches: 7. This CDR3 has 16 residues. The CDR3 region has the DNA TGCGCCAGCAGACCCCTACTAGCGGGAGGAACAGATACGCAGTATTTT. Protein sequence: CASRPLLAGGTDTQYF.

This clonotype was observed many times. The chain joins TRBV20-1 to TRBJ1-1, with D uncertain. CDR1 and CDR2 (germline): DFQATT, SNEGSKA (reference sequence). The CDR3 is made up of 14 amino acids. With 0 bases removed from V and 0 bases from J, the gap between germline ends came to 8 bases. The CDR3 nucleotides are TGCAGTGCTAGAGATAGGGTAGTGAACACTGAAGCTTTCTTT. Amino acid sequence: CSARDRVVNTEAFF.

This clonotype came up many times. The rearrangement uses TRBV2 and TRBJ2-1; 15 nucleotides match TRBD2. With V trimmed by 6 bases and J by 6 bases, 3 bases remained unmatched. The CDR3 has 15 amino acids. Looked up from germline, CDR1 is SNHLY and CDR2 is FYNNEI. CDR3 in amino acids: CASSGTSGGTNEQFF. CDR3 nucleotides: TGTGCCAGCAGCGGGACTAGCGGGGGGACCAATGAGCAGTTCTTC.

This clonotype was recorded many times. V usage is TRBV7-8 and J usage is TRBJ2-7; TRBD1 might be the D (6 bases). V lost 9 bases to trimming and J lost 0 bases, with 15 bases between them. Germline values: CDR1 SGHVS, CDR2 FQNEAQ. The CDR3 contains 14 residues. CDR3 nucleotide sequence: TGTGCCAGTATCGGTTGGGACATCTCCTACGAGCAGTACTTC. This sequence encodes CASIGWDISYEQYF.

This clonotype was counted many times. This chain uses TRBV20-1 with TRBJ2-2; no definite D call. Germline assignment: CDR1 DFQATT and CDR2 SNEGSKA (reference sequence). The V end lost 1 base, the J end lost 8 bases, and 5 bases lay between the germline ends. CDR3 length equals 11 residues. This CDR3 is CSARVGGELFF. In nucleotides, the CDR3 is TGCAGTGCTAGAGTCGGGGGGGAGCTGTTTTTT.

The gene calls are TRBV14 and TRBJ1-3; tentatively, D is TRBD1 (6 bases). From germline, CDR1 is SGHDN and CDR2 FVKESK. The CDR3 consists of 18 residues. Trimming pared 4 bases from V and 0 bases from J, leaving 19 bases between. DNA for the CDR3: TGTGCCAGCAGCCCGTTCGGGGGGCCGTTCCACTCTGGAAACACCATATATTTT. It yields the protein CASSPFGGPFHSGNTIYF.

This clonotype was detected ten times or more. The chain carries TRBV20-1 and TRBJ1-2; 8 bases match TRBD1. The ends lost 5 bases at V and 4 bases at J; junction bases unmatched: 9. CDR3 length: 14 residues. The germline CDR1 and CDR2 sequences are DFQATT and SNEGSKA (reference sequence). CDR3 nucleotide sequence: TGCAGTGCTTCTAATGGACAGGGAAGCTATGGCTACACCTTC. It codes for CSASNGQGSYGYTF.

At least ten counts were recorded for this clonotype. V and J are TRBV14 and TRBJ2-7, with 9 bases fitting TRBD1. J gave up 0 bases and V 10 bases, and 16 bases lay outside the gene matches. The CDR3 totals 17 residues. Germline V gene sequence: CDR1 SGHDN, CDR2 FVKESK. In DNA form, the CDR3 reads TGTGCCAACCTTATCTCCCCGGCGGACAGGGGCTCCTACGAGCAGTACTTC. Translation gives CANLISPADRGSYEQYF.

This clonotype was counted ten times or more. J is TRBJ2-7 and V is TRBV20-1, with a possible D match to TRBD2 (5 bases). This CDR3 is built from 12 residues. Germline values: CDR1 DFQATT, CDR2 SNEGSKA (reference sequence). Trimming took 7 bases from V and 4 from J, leaving 14 bases between them. CDR3 nucleotides: TGCAGTGGGCGAGGGAATTCTTACGAGCAGTACTTC. This encodes CSGRGNSYEQYF.

This clonotype appeared many times. The chain joins TRBV5-1 to TRBJ2-3, with no clear D. The ends were cut back, 0 bases at V and 2 bases at J, with 7 bases in the middle. CDR1 and CDR2 (germline): SGHRS, YFSETQ. There are 14 residues in the CDR3. Here the CDR3 reads CASSLDDSTDTQYF. The CDR3 DNA reads TGCGCCAGCAGCTTGGACGATTCCACAGATACGCAGTATTTT.

A single count supports this clonotype. The chain joins TRBV20-1 to TRBJ2-4; possible D gene TRBD1, 5 bases. This CDR3 is built from 12 residues. Germline assignment: CDR1 DFQATT and CDR2 SNEGSKA (reference sequence). V lost 3 bases to trimming and J lost 10 bases, with 13 bases between them. CDR3 in DNA: TGCAGTGCTAGCCCAAGGGGAAAAATTCAGTACTTC. Residues: CSASPRGKIQYF.

A few counts support this clonotype. The chain carries TRBV20-1 and TRBJ2-4, with D tentatively TRBD2 (5 bases). In germline, CDR1 is DFQATT, CDR2 SNEGSKA (reference sequence). V shed 3 bases and J shed 10 bases, with 16 bases lying between them. The CDR3 is 13 amino acids. The CDR3, as DNA: TGCAGTGCTAGCAGGCCTGAGGGAAAAATTCAGTACTTC. It translates to CSASRPEGKIQYF.

This clonotype has at least ten counts. The chain uses TRBV20-1 and TRBJ1-2; possible D gene TRBD1, 5 bases. The germline V gene has CDR1 DFQATT and CDR2 SNEGSKA (reference sequence). The ends were cut back, 4 bases at V and 7 bases at J, with 19 bases in the middle. The CDR3 loop spans 14 amino acids. The DNA of the CDR3 is TGCAGTGCTAAGGAATCGGAAGGGGCGCGTGGCTACACCTTC. It is translated as CSAKESEGARGYTF.

Of note for this clonotype: This may be a read error, as it is one base from a much larger clone. This sequence joins TRBV7-2 and TRBJ1-3; D not resolved. This CDR3 is built from 15 residues. Looked up from germline, CDR1 is SGHTA and CDR2 is FQGNSA. As DNA, the CDR3 is TGTGCCAGCAGCTTAACGGGAGTCTCTGGAAAAACCATATATTTT. This gives the protein CASSLTGVSGKTIYF. Full variable domain (rest looked up from reference TRBV7-2 and TRBJ1-3): GAGVSQSPSNKVTEKGKDVELRCDPISGHTALYWYRQSLGQGLEFLIYFQGNSAPDKSGLPSDRFSAERTGGSVSTLTIQRTQQEDSAVYLCASSLTGVSGKTIYFGEGSWLTVV.

A remark on this clonotype: The germline gene is not matched at one end of the junction; a read error may be the cause. The rearrangement uses TRBV5-6 and TRBJ1-5; a possible D gene is TRBD1 (5 bases). The V gene's germline CDR1 is SGHDT and CDR2 YYEEEE. CDR3 length equals 14 residues. This CDR3 reads CASSGREHNQPQNF. CDR3 nucleotide sequence: TGTGCCAGCAGCGGCAGGGAGCACAATCAGCCCCAGAATTTT.

This clonotype was counted at least ten times. V and J are TRBV10-3 and TRBJ2-1, with a weak D call TRBD2 (5 bases). The CDR3 runs to 16 residues. The germline gives CDR1 ENHRY, CDR2 SYGVKD. V gave up 2 bases and J gave up 9 bases, with 20 bases separating them. The CDR3 nucleotides are TGTGCCATCAGTGAGGGCCCCCCCACTAGGTCGGGTGAGCAGTTCTTC. It yields the protein CAISEGPPTRSGEQFF.

This clonotype was seen many times. The chain has TRBV7-9 and TRBJ2-3; TRBD1 matches at 11 bases. The length of the CDR3 is 16 residues. The germline V gene encodes CDR1 SEHNR and CDR2 FQNEAQ (reference sequence). The ends lost 0 bases at V and 5 bases at J; junction bases unmatched: 4. CDR3 loop: CASSLAGQGALDTQYF. DNA for the CDR3: TGTGCCAGCAGCTTAGCCGGACAGGGGGCCTTAGATACGCAGTATTTT.

This clonotype has at least ten counts. This chain links TRBV20-1 with TRBJ2-1, with 9 positions matching TRBD2. Germline V gene lookup returns CDR1 DFQATT and CDR2 SNEGSKA (reference sequence). V shed 4 bases, J shed 13 bases, and the junction held 8 bases outside the gene matches. CDR3 size: 12 residues. DNA for the CDR3: TGCAGTGCTACCCGACTAGCGGAGATCCAGTTCTTC. Translation: CSATRLAEIQFF.

In its sample, this clonotype was seen many times. Here the CDR3 reads CASSSGTVVYEQYF. The CDR3 region has the DNA TGCGCCAGCAGCTCCGGGACGGTGGTCTACGAGCAGTACTTC. The rearrangement uses TRBV5-1 and TRBJ2-7; D may be TRBD1 or TRBD2 (5 bases each). This CDR3 region has 14 residues. The germline gives CDR1 SGHRS, CDR2 YFSETQ. Trimming took off 3 bases at V and 3 bases at J, with 13 bases between the two ends. The full variable domain, in which reference TRBV5-1 and TRBJ2-7 provide the parts outside the CDR3, is KAGVTQTPRYLIKTRGQQVTLSCSPISGHRSVSWYQQTPGQGLQFLFEYFSETQRNKGNFPGRFSGRQFSNSRSEMNVSTLELGDSALYLCASSSGTVVYEQYFGPGTRLTVT.

This clonotype came up many times. The gene calls are TRBV20-1 and TRBJ2-3; 10 bases agree with TRBD2. The CDR3 is 16 residues long. The junction had 7 bases not matched to a gene; V was cut back by 0 bases and J by 4 bases. Per the germline V gene, CDR1 is DFQATT and CDR2 is SNEGSKA (reference sequence). CDR3 sequence: CSARDTLAGEADTQYF. In DNA form, the CDR3 reads TGCAGTGCTAGAGATACCCTAGCGGGGGAAGCAGATACGCAGTATTTT.

At least ten counts were recorded for this clonotype. The junction departs from germline at one end; a sequencing error may be responsible. J is TRBJ1-5 and V is TRBV12-3 or TRBV12-4; D remains ambiguous. The CDR3 is 13 amino acids. Here the CDR3 DNA reads TGTGCCAGCAGTTTTGGGAGGAATCAGCCCCAGAATTTT. This codes for CASSFGRNQPQNF.

This clonotype was counted at least ten times. The rearrangement links TRBV6-2 or TRBV6-3 to TRBJ1-5; TRBD1 matches at 7 bases. The germline CDR1 and CDR2 sequences are MNHEY and SVGEGT. This CDR3 comprises 16 residues. V dropped 2 bases and J dropped 6; count of bases not matched to a gene: 10. The CDR3: CASSYPRGRGLQPQHF. The CDR3 DNA reads as TGTGCCAGCAGTTACCCGAGGGGGAGGGGGCTTCAGCCCCAGCATTTT.

This clonotype occurred many times. The genes are TRBV5-6 and TRBJ2-4, with D possibly being TRBD2 (6 bases). V dropped 6 bases and J dropped 7 bases, with 20 bases sitting between them. CDR3 length: 15 amino acids. CDR1 is SGHDT, CDR2 YYEEEE, per germline. The CDR3 protein is CASNVGGWVPNIQYF. DNA of the CDR3: TGTGCCAGCAACGTCGGGGGATGGGTTCCGAACATTCAGTACTTC.

With respect to this clonotype: Possible read error: a much larger clone is one base away. This rearrangement joins TRBV7-7 to TRBJ2-7; 11 nucleotides match TRBD1. Per the germline V gene, CDR1 is SSHAT and CDR2 is FNYEAQ (reference sequence). CDR3 length equals 14 residues. The CDR3 is CSSSLAGTGGEQYF. The CDR3 DNA sequence: TGTTCTAGCAGCTTAGCCGGGACAGGGGGCGAGCAGTACTTC. Variable domain in full (rest from reference TRBV7-7 and TRBJ2-7): GAGVSQSPRYKVTKRGQDVTLRCDPISSHATLYWYQQALGQGPEFLTYFNYEAQPDKSGLPSDRFSAERPEGSISTLTIQRTEQRDSAMYRCSSSLAGTGGEQYFGPGTRLTVT.

Many counts were recorded for this clonotype. The chain combines TRBV20-1 with TRBJ2-1; D may correspond to TRBD1 or TRBD2 (5 bases each). The germline gives CDR1 DFQATT, CDR2 SNEGSKA (reference sequence). This CDR3 has 16 residues. V was trimmed by 1 base and J by 2 bases, leaving 15 bases between them. In DNA, the CDR3 is TGCAGTGCTAGAGCTACCGGGACGAGAACCTACAATGAGCAGTTCTTC. It encodes CSARATGTRTYNEQFF.